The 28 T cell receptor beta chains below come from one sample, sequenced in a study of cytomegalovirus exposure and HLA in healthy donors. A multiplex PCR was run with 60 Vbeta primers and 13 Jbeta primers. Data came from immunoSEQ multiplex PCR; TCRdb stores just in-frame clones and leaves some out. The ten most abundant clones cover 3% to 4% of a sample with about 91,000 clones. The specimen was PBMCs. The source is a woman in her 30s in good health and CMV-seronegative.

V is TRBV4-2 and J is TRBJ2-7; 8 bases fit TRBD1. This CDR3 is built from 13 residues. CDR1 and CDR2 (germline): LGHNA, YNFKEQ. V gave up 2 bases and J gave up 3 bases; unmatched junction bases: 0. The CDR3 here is CASSQTGGYEQYF. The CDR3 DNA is TGTGCCAGCAGCCAAACAGGGGGCTACGAGCAGTACTTC.

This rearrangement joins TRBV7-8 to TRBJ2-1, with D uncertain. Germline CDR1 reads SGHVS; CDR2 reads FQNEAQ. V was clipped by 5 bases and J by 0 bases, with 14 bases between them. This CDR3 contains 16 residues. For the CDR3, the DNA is TGTGCCAGCAGCAGACACCTCCTGTCCTCCTACAATGAGCAGTTCTTC. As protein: CASSRHLLSSYNEQFF. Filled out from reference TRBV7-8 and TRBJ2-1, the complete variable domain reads GAGVSQSPRYKVAKRGQDVALRCDPISGHVSLFWYQQALGQGPEFLTYFQNEAQLDKSGLPSDRFFAERPEGSVSTLKIQRTQQEDSAVYLCASSRHLLSSYNEQFFGPGTRLTVL.

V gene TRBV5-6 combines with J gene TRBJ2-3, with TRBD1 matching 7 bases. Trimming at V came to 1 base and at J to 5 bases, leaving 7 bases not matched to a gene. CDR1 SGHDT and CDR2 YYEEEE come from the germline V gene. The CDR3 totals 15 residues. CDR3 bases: TGTGCCAGCAGCTTGACGACAGGGTACGAAGATACGCAGTATTTT. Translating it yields CASSLTTGYEDTQYF.

The DNA for the CDR3 is TGTGCCAGTCCCGCCGCGCAGGTTGATGGCTACACCTTC. Protein: CASPAAQVDGYTF. The V gene is TRBV6-5, the J gene TRBJ1-2, with D unclear. Trimming removed 9 bases from V and 6 bases from J, with 17 bases in between. This CDR3 region has 13 residues. Germline values: CDR1 MNHEY, CDR2 SVGAGI.

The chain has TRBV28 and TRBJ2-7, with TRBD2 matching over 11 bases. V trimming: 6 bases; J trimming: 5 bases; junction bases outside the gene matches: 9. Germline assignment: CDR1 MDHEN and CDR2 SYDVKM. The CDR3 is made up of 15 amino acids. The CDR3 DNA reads TGTGCCAGCAGCCTTCCGGGACTAGCGGCCCACGAGCAGTACTTC. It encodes CASSLPGLAAHEQYF. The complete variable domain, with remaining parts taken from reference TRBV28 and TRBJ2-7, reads DVKVTQSSRYLVKRTGEKVFLECVQDMDHENMFWYRQDPGLGLRLIYFSYDVKMKEKGDIPEGYSVSREKKERFSLILESASTNQTSMYLCASSLPGLAAHEQYFGPGTRLTVT.

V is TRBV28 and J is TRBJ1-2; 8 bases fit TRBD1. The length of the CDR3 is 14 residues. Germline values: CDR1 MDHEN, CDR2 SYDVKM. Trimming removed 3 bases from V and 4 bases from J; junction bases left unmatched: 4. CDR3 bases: TGTGCCAGCAGTTTTGGACAGGGAAGCTATGGCTACACCTTC. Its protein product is CASSFGQGSYGYTF.

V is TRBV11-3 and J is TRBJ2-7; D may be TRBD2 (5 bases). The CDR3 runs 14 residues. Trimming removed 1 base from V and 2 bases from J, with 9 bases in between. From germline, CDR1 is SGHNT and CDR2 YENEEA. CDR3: CASSLGTDTYEQYF. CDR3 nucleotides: TGTGCCAGCAGCTTAGGGACTGACACCTACGAGCAGTACTTC. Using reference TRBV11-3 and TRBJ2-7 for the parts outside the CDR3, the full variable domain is EAGVVQSPRYKIIEKKQPVAFWCNPISGHNTLYWYLQNLGQGPELLIRYENEEAVDDSQLPKDRFSAERLKGVDSTLKIQPAELGDSAVYLCASSLGTDTYEQYFGPGTRLTVT.

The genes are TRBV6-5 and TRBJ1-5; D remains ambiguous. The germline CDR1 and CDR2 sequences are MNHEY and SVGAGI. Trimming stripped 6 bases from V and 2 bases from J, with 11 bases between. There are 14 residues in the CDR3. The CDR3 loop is CASSWAGGNQPQHF. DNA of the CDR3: TGTGCCAGCAGCTGGGCGGGCGGCAATCAGCCCCAGCATTTT.

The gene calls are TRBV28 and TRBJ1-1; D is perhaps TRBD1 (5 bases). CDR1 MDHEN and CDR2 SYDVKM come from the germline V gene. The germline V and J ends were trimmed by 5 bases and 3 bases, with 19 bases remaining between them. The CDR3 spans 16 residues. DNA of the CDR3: TGTGCCAGCAGTCGACAAGGGGCGCGGGGGGACACTGAAGCTTTCTTT. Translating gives CASSRQGARGDTEAFF.

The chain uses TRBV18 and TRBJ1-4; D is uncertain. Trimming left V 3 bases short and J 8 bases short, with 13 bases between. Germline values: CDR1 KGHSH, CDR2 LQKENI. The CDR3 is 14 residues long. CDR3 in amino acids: CASSPTAGEEKLFF. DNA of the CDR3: TGTGCCAGCTCACCTACGGCGGGTGAGGAAAAACTGTTTTTT. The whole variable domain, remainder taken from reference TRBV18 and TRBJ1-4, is NAGVMQNPRHLVRRRGQEARLRCSPMKGHSHVYWYRQLPEEGLKFMVYLQKENIIDESGMPKERFSAEFPKEGPSILRIQQVVRGDSAAYFCASSPTAGEEKLFFGSGTQLSVL.

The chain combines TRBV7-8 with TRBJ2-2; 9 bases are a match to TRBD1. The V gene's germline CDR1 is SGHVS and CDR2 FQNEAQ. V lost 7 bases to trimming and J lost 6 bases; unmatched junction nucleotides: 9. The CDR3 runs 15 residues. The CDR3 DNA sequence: TGTGCCAGCACCGTGGGGACAGGGCAAGCCGGGGAGCTGTTTTTT. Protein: CASTVGTGQAGELFF.

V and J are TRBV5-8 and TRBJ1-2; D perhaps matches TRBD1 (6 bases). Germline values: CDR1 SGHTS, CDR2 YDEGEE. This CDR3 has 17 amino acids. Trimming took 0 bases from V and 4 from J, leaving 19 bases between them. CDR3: CASSLDREGRWGYGYTF. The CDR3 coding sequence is TGTGCCAGCAGCTTGGACAGGGAAGGCAGATGGGGCTATGGCTACACCTTC.

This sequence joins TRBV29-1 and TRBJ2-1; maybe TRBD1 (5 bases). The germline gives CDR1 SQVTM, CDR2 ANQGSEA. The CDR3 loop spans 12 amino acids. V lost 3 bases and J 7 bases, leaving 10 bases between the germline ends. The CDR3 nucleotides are TGCAGCGTTGACCAGGGCTTGAATGAGCAGTTCTTC. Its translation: CSVDQGLNEQFF.

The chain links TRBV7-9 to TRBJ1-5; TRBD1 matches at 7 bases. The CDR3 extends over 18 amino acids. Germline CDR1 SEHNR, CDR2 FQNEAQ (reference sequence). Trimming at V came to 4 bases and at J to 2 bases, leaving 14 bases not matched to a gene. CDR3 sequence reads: CASSCYRGRDIGNQPQHF. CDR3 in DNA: TGTGCCAGCAGCTGCTACAGGGGAAGGGATATCGGCAATCAGCCCCAGCATTTT.

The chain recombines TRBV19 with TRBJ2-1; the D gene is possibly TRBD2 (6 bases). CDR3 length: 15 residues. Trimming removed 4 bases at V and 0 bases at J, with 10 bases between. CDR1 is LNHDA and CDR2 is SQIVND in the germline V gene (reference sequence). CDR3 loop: CASSKGLRSYNEQFF. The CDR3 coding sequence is TGTGCCAGTAGTAAGGGACTCCGCTCCTACAATGAGCAGTTCTTC. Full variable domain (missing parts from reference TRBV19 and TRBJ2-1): DGGITQSPKYLFRKEGQNVTLSCEQNLNHDAMYWYRQDPGQGLRLIYYSQIVNDFQKGDIAEGYSVSREKKESFPLTVTSAQKNPTAFYLCASSKGLRSYNEQFFGPGTRLTVL.

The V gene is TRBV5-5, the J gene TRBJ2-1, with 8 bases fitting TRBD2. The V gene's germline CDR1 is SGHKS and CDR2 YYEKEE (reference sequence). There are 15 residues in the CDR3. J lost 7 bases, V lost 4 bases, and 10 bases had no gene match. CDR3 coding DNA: TGTGCCAGCAGCACGGGGGGGACAAGGAATAATGAGCAGTTCTTC. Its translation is CASSTGGTRNNEQFF.

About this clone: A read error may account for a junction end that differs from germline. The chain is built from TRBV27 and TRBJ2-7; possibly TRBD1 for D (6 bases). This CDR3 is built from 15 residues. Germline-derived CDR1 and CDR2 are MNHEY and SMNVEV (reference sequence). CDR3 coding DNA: TGTGCCAGCATATCCTATGGGGACAACTCTTACGTGCAGTACTTC. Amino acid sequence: CASISYGDNSYVQYF.

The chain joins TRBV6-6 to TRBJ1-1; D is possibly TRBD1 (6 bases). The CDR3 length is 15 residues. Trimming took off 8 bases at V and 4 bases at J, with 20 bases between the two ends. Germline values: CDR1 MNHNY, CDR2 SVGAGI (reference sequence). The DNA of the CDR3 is TGTGCCAGCGGATTCCCTGGGGGGGCGCGCACTGAAGCTTTCTTT. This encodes CASGFPGGARTEAFF.

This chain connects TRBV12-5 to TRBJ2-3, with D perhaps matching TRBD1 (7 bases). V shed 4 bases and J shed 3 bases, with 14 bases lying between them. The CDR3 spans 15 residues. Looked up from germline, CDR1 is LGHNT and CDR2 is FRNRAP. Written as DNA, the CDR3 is TGTGCTAGTGGTTCGGGGGACAGCTTAACAGATACGCAGTATTTT. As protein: CASGSGDSLTDTQYF.

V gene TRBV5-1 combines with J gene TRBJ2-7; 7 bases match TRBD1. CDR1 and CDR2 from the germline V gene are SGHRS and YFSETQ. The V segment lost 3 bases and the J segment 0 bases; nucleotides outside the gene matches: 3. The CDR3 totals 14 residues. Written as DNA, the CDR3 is TGCGCCAGCAGCTCAGGGGGACCCTCCTACGAGCAGTACTTC. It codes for CASSSGGPSYEQYF.

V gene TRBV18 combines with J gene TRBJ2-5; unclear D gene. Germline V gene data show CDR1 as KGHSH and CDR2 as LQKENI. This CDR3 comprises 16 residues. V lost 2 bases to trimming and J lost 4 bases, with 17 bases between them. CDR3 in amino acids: CASSPAGRPTGETQYF. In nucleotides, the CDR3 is TGTGCCAGCTCACCAGCTGGCCGGCCGACGGGAGAGACCCAGTACTTC.

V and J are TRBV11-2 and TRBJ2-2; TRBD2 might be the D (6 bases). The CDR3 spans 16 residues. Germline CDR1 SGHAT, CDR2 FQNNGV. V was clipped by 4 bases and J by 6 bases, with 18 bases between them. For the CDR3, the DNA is TGTGCCAGCAGCTCCTACGGGACTTTTGGTTCCGGGGAGCTGTTTTTT. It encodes CASSSYGTFGSGELFF. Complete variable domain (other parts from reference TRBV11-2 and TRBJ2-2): EAGVAQSPRYKIIEKRQSVAFWCNPISGHATLYWYQQILGQGPKLLIQFQNNGVVDDSQLPKDRFSAERLKGVDSTLKIQPAKLEDSAVYLCASSSYGTFGSGELFFGEGSRLTVL.

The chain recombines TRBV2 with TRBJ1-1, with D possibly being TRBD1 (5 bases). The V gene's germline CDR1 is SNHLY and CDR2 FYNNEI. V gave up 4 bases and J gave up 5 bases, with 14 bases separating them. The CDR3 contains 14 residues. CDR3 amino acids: CASSVVSGGTEAFF. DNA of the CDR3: TGTGCCAGCAGTGTGGTCAGTGGGGGGACTGAAGCTTTCTTT. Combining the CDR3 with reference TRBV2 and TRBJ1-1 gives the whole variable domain EPEVTQTPSHQVTQMGQEVILRCVPISNHLYFYWYRQILGQKVEFLVSFYNNEISEKSEIFDDQFSVERPDGSNFTLKIRSTKLEDSAMYFCASSVVSGGTEAFFGQGTRLTVV.

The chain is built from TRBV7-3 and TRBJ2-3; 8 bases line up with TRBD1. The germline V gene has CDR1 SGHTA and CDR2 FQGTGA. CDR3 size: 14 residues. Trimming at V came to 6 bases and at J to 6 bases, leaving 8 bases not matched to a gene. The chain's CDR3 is CASRGTGLGDTQYF. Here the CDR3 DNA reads TGTGCCAGCAGAGGGACAGGATTAGGCGATACGCAGTATTTT.

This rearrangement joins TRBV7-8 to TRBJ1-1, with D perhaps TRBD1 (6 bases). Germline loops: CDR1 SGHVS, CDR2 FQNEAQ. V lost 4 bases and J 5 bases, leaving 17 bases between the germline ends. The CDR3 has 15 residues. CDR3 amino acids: CASSSLRGRGTEAFF. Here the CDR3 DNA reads TGTGCCAGCAGCTCCTTGAGGGGCAGGGGAACTGAAGCTTTCTTT.

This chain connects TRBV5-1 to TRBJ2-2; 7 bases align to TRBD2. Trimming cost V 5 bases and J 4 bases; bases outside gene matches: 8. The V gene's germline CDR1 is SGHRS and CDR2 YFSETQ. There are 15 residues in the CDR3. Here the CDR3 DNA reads TGCGCCAGCAGGAGCACTGCGGGAGTCACCGGGGAGCTGTTTTTT. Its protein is CASRSTAGVTGELFF.

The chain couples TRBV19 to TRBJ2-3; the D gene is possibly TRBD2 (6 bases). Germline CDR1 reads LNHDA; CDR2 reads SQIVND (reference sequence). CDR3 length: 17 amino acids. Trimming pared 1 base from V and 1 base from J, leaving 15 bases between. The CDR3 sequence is CASSIGGNSGRTDTQYF. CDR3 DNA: TGTGCCAGTAGTATAGGGGGAAATAGCGGACGCACAGATACGCAGTATTTT.

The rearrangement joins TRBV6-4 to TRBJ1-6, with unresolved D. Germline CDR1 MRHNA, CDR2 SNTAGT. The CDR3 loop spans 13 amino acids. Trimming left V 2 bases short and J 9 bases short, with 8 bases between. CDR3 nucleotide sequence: TGTGCCAGCAGTGACGACGGGATTTCACCCCTCCACTTT. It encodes CASSDDGISPLHF.